This T cell receptor beta chain was identified during a study of PD-1 blockade in classical Hodgkin lymphoma (dated by TCRdb to 2020 to 2021). Broadly, across the study: Nivolumab dosing was 3 mg/kg intravenously every 2 weeks, continuing until either disease progression or unacceptable toxicity. A peripheral blood immune signature of response to PD-1 blockade in classical Hodgkin lymphoma was defined using TCR beta sequencing and CyTOF. What the research found in general, with its limitations: Baseline TCR diversity was reported as lower in newly diagnosed patients than in healthy donors, and lower still in relapsed/refractory patients. Among trial patients, those achieving complete response had baseline diversity similar to that of newly diagnosed patients, while diversity was significantly lower in partial responders and progressors. By C4D1, a significant rise was seen in CD4+ TCR diversity but not in CD8+ TCR diversity (p=0.0027 vs p=0.16), and the rise was most apparent among complete responders (p=0.02). Only a single clinical trial cohort was studied, and what caused the repertoire differences, possibly disease activity or prior therapy, remained undefined. Lower diversity was seen in patients whose nivolumab began less than 1 year after ASCT, and these patients were left out of later analyses so that immune reconstitution would not confound the results.

The Qiagen DNeasy kit was used to extract genomic DNA both from unsorted PBMCs and from the negatively selected CD4+ and CD8+ fractions. TCR beta CDR3 regions were amplified by immunoSEQ multiplex PCR using primers annealing to V and J segments. Amplification bias was minimized using a synthetic immune receptor repertoire, and residual bias was removed computationally after sequencing. The original pipeline was this. Repertoire diversity was quantified as the Shannon entropy index using custom Python scripts. Unsorted, CD4+ and CD8+ repertoires were analyzed separately, except for combined analyses in which CD4+ and CD8+ sequences were merged in silico. Clonal expansion was defined as a frequency increase of at least 2-fold after treatment compared with C1D1, and clones undetected at baseline were assigned a pseudocount of 0.5. Singleton clones were defined as clones with 0 or 1 copy at C1D1, and non-singleton clones were defined as clones with 2 or more copies. By matching protein sequences in sorted samples from the same patient, clones expanded in unsorted samples were annotated as CD4+, CD8+ or unknown. Wilcoxon tests on paired samples were used to test diversity changes from C1D1 to C4D1. Drawn from immuneACCESS, this table holds only the in-frame rearrangements with V and J called that TCRdb kept. Clones are partly lost; checked studies trace under half to an unresolved V gene and leave the rest unexplained. V, J and clone size were drawn from that table, and D and trimming were deduced from the DNA. For this sample there are 45,000 or so clones; around 72% appear just once. About 10% of the sample is in the top ten clones.

The time point label of this sample denotes: cycle 1 day 1 (C1D1), immediately before nivolumab initiation. All trial patients had relapsed after autologous stem cell transplantation, with cohorts A, B and C differing in prior brentuximab vedotin exposure. The trial cohort comprised some 60 patients with relapsed/refractory classical Hodgkin lymphoma whose best overall responses were complete response, partial response or progressive disease. Single-agent nivolumab was administered to trial patients in the multi-cohort phase II CheckMate 205 trial. An independent review committee assessed best overall response by applying the 2007 International Working Group response criteria. Trial PBMCs were collected immediately before nivolumab initiation (C1D1) and during therapy at cycle 2 day 1 and cycle 4 day 1. Peripheral blood was collected in 8 mL Vacutainer Cell Preparation Tubes, from which PBMCs were isolated by centrifugation and then cryopreserved.

V lost 7 bases and J lost 2 bases; the stretch between them is 15 bases long. The CDR3 holds 14 amino acids from the cysteine to the phenylalanine. Only the CDR3 part of the read is kept: 42 bases, read in frame from the first base. As encoded in the germline V gene, CDR1 is MNHEY while CDR2 is SVGAGI. This clone was counted between two and nine times. Its antigen has not been determined. The sample holds no much larger clone one base away, and base qualities are not on file. The sample in question was peripheral blood mononuclear cells (PBMCs), obtained at baseline. This sequence was found in a human donor with classical Hodgkin lymphoma. The chain employs TRBV6-5 and TRBJ2-7, with TRBD2 tentatively as D gene (5 bases match). CDR3 region: CASTQPGSPYEQYF. The base sequence is TGTGCCAGCACCCAGCCGGGGTCCCCCTACGAGCAGTACTTC.